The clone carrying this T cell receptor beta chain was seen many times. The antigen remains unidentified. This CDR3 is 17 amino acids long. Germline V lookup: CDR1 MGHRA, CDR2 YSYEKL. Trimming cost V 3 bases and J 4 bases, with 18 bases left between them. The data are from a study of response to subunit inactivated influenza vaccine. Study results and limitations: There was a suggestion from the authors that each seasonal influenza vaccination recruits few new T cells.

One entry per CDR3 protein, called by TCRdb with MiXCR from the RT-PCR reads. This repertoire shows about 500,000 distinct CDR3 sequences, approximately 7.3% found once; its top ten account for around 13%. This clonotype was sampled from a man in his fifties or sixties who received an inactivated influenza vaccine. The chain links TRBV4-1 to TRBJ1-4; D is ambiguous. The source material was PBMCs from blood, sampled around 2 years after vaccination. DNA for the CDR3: TGCGCCAGCAGCCACGTCCTCCGAAGGACGCGTAATGAAAAACTGTTTTTT. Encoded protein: CASSHVLRRTRNEKLFF.